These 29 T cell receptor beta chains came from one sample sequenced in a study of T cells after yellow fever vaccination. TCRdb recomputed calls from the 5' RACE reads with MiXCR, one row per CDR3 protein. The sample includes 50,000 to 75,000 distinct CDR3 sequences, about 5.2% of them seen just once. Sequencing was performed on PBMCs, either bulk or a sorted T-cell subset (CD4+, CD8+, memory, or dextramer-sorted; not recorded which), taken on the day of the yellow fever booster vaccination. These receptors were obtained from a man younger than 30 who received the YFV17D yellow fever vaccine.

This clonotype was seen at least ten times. The CDR3 DNA sequence: TGTGCCATCAGTGAGTCGGGACAGGGCAGAGAGCAGTACTTC. Translated: CAISESGQGREQYF. V and J are TRBV10-3 and TRBJ2-7; 9 bases map to TRBD1. In germline, CDR1 is ENHRY, CDR2 SYGVKD. V gave up 0 bases and J gave up 7 bases; unmatched junction bases: 4. The CDR3 sequence is 14 residues long.

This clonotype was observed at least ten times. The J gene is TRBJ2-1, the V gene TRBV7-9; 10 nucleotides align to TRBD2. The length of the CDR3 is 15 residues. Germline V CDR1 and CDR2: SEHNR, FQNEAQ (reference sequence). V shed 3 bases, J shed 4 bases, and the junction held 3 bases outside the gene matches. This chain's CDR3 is CASSFSGGSYNEQFF. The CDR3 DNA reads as TGTGCCAGCAGCTTTAGCGGGGGGTCATACAATGAGCAGTTCTTC.

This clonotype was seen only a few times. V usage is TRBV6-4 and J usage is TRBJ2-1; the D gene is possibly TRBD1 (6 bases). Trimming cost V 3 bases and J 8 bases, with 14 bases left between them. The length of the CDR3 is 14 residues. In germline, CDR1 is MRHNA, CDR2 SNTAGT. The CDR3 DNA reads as TGTGCCAGCAGTGATTTGGGGGCTGGGGATGAGCAGTTCTTC. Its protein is CASSDLGAGDEQFF.

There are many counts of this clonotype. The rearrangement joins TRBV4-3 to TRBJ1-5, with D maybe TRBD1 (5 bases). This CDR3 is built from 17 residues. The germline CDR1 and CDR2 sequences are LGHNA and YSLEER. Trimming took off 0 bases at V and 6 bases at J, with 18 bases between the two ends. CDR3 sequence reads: CASSQDETPFQGQPQHF. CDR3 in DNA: TGCGCCAGCAGCCAAGATGAGACCCCCTTCCAGGGTCAGCCCCAGCATTTT.

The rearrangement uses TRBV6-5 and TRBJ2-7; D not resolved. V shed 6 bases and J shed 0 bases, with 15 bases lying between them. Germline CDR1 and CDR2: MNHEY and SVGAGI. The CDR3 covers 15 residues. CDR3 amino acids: CASSPGPSSSYEQYV. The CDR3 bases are TGTGCCAGCAGCCCCGGACCCTCGTCCTCCTACGAGCAGTACGTC.

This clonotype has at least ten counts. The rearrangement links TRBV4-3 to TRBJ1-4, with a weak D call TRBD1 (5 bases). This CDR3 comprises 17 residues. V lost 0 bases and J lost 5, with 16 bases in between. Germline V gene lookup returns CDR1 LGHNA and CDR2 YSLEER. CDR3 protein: CASSQDHVRQRNEKLFF. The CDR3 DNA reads TGCGCCAGCAGCCAAGACCACGTGAGACAGAGGAATGAAAAACTGTTTTTT.

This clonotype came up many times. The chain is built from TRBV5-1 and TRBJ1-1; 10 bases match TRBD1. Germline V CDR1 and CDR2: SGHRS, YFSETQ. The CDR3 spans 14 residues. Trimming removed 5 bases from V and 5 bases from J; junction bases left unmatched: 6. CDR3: CASSKGQGVTEAFF. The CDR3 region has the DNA TGCGCCAGCAGTAAAGGACAGGGGGTGACTGAAGCTTTCTTT.

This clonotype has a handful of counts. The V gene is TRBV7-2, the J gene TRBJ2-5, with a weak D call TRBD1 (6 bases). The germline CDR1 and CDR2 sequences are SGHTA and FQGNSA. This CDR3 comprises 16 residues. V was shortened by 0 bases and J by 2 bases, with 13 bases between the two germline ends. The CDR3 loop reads CASSLAGWGPQETQYF. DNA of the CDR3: TGTGCCAGCAGCTTAGCGGGGTGGGGGCCGCAAGAGACCCAGTACTTC.

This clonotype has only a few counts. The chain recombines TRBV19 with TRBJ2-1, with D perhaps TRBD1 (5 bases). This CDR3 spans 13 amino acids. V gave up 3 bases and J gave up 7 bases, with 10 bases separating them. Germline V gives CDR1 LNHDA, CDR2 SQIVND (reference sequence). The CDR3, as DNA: TGTGCCAGTAGTATGGCAGGGTTAAATGAGCAGTTCTTC. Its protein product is CASSMAGLNEQFF.

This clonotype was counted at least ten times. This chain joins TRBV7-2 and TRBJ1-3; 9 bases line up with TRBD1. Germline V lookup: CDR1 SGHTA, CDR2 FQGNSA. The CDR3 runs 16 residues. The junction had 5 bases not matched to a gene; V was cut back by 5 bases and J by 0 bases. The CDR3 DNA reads TGTGCCAGCAGCGGGTTGGGACAGGGCTCTGGAAACACCATATATTTT. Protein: CASSGLGQGSGNTIYF. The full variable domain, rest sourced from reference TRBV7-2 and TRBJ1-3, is GAGVSQSPSNKVTEKGKDVELRCDPISGHTALYWYRQSLGQGLEFLIYFQGNSAPDKSGLPSDRFSAERTGGSVSTLTIQRTQQEDSAVYLCASSGLGQGSGNTIYFGEGSWLTVV.

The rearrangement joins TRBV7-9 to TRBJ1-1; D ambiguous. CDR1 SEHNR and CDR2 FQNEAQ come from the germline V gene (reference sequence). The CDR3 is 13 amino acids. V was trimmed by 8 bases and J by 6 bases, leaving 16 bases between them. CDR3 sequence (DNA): TGTGCCAGCGTTGGTCTGTTGACCGCTGAAGCTTTCTTT. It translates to CASVGLLTAEAFF. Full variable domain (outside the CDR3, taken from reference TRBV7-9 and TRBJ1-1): DTGVSQNPRHKITKRGQNVTFRCDPISEHNRLYWYRQTLGQGPEFLTYFQNEAQLEKSRLLSDRFSAERPKGSFSTLEIQRTEQGDSAMYLCASVGLLTAEAFFGQGTRLTVV.

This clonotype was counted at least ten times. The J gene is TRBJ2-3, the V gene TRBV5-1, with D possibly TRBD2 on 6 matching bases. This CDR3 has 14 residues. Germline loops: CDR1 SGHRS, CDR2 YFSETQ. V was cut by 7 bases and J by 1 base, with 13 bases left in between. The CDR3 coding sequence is TGCGCCAGCCTCGAAGGCGGGGGCACAGATACGCAGTATTTT. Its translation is CASLEGGGTDTQYF. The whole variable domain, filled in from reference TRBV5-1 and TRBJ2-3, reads KAGVTQTPRYLIKTRGQQVTLSCSPISGHRSVSWYQQTPGQGLQFLFEYFSETQRNKGNFPGRFSGRQFSNSRSEMNVSTLELGDSALYLCASLEGGGTDTQYFGPGTRLTVL.

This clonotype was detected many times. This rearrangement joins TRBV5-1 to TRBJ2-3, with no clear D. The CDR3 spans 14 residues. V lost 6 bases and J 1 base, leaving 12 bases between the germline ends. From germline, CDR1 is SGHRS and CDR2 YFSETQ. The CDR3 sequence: CASMATPGTDTQYF. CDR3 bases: TGCGCCAGCATGGCCACTCCCGGCACAGATACGCAGTATTTT.

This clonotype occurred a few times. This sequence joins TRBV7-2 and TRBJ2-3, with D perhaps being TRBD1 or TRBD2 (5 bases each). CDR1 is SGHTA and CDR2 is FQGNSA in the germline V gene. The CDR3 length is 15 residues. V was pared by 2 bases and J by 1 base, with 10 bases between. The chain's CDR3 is CASSLWDDRTDTQYF. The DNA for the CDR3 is TGTGCCAGCAGCTTATGGGACGACCGCACAGATACGCAGTATTTT.

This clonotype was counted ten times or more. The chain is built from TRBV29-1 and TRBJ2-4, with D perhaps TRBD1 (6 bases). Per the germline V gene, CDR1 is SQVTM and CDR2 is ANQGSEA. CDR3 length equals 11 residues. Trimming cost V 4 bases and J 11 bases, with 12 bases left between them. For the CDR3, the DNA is TGCAGCGTTGTTCAGGGGCCCTTTCAGTACTTC. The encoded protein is CSVVQGPFQYF. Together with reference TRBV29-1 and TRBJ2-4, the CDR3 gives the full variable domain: SAVISQKPSRDICQRGTSLTIQCQVDSQVTMMFWYRQQPGQSLTLIATANQGSEATYESGFVIDKFPISRPNLTFSTLTVSNMSPEDSSIYLCSVVQGPFQYFGAGTRLSVL.

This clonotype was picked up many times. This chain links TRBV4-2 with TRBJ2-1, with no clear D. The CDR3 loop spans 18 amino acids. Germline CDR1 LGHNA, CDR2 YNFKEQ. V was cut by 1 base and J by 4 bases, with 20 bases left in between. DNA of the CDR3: TGTGCCAGCAGCCAAGGAATAGCTGGAGCGCGGTTTTACAATGAGCAGTTCTTC. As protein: CASSQGIAGARFYNEQFF.

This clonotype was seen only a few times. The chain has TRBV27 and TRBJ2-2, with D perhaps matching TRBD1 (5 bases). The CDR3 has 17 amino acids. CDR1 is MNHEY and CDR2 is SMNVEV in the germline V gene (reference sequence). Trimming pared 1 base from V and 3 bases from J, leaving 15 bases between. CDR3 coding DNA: TGTGCCAGCAGTTTATACGCAGGGTCTTCATACACCGGGGAGCTGTTTTTT. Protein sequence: CASSLYAGSSYTGELFF.

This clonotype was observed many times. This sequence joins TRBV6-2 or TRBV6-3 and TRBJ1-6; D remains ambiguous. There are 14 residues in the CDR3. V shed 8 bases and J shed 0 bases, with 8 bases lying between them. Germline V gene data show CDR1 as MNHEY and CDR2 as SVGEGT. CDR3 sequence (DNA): TGTGCCAGCGTTGAGAGCTCCTATAATTCACCCCTCCACTTT. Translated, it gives CASVESSYNSPLHF.

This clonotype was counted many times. The CDR3 reads CSARDPVITGGWSPLHF. For the CDR3, the DNA is TGCAGTGCTAGGGACCCAGTAATAACAGGGGGTTGGTCACCCCTCCACTTT. This chain joins TRBV20-1 and TRBJ1-6; TRBD1 aligns across 8 bases. J was trimmed by 10 bases and V by 3 bases; bases with no gene match: 17. The V gene's germline CDR1 is DFQATT and CDR2 SNEGSKA (reference sequence). The CDR3 has 17 amino acids.

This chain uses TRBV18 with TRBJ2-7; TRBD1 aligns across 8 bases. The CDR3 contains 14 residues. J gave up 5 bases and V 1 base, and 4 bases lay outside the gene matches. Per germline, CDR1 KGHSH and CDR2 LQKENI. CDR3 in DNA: TGTGCCAGCTCACCACGGACAGGGTCTGACGAGCAGTACTTC. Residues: CASSPRTGSDEQYF.

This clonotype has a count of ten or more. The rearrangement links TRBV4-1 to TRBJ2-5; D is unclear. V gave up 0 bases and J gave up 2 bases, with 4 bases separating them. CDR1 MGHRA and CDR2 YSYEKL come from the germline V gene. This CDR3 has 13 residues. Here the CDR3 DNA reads TGCGCCAGCAGCCAAGATCTTCAAGAGACCCAGTACTTC. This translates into CASSQDLQETQYF.

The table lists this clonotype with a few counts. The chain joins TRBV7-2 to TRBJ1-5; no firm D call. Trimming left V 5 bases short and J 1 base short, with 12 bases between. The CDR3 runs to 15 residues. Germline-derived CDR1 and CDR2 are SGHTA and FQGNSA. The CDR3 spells CASSPGGQSNQPQHF. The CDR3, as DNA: TGTGCCAGCAGCCCAGGCGGCCAGAGCAATCAGCCCCAGCATTTT.

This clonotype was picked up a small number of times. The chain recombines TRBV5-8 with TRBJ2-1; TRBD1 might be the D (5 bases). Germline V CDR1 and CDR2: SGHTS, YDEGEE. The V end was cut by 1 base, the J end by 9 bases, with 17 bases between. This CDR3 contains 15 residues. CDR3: CASSLNQGWSGEQFF. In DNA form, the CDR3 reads TGTGCCAGCAGCTTGAATCAGGGCTGGAGTGGTGAGCAGTTCTTC.

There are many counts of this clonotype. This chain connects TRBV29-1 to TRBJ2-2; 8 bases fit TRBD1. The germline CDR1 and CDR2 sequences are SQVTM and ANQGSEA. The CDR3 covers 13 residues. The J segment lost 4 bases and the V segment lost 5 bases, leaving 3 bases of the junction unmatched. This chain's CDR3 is CSVPGGFTGELFF. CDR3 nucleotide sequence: TGCAGCGTTCCAGGGGGCTTCACCGGGGAGCTGTTTTTT.

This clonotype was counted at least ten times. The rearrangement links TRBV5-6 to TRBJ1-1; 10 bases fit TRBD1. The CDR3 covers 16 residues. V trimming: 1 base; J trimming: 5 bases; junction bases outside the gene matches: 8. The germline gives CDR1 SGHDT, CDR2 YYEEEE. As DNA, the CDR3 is TGTGCCAGCAGCTTGTTATGGGACAGGGGTGGAACTGAAGCTTTCTTT. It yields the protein CASSLLWDRGGTEAFF.

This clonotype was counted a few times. The CDR3 DNA follows: TGTGCCAGCAGTCACGATCGGCTCTATGGCTACACCTTC. Its protein is CASSHDRLYGYTF. V gene TRBV6-2 or TRBV6-3 combines with J gene TRBJ1-2; D not resolved. V gave up 5 bases and J gave up 4 bases, with 11 bases separating them. The germline V gene has CDR1 MNHEY and CDR2 SVGEGT. This CDR3 is built from 13 residues.

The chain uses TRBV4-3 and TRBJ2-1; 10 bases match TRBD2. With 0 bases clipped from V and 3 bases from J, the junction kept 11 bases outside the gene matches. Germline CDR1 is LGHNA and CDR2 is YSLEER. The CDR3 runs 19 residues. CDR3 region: CASSQDGAGGTGIYNEQFF. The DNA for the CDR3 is TGCGCCAGCAGCCAAGACGGAGCGGGGGGGACCGGCATCTACAATGAGCAGTTCTTC.

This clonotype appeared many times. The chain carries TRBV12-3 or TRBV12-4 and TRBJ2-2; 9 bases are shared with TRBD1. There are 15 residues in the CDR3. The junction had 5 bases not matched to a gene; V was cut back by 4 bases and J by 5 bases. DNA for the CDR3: TGTGCCAGCAGTTCAACAGGGGGCTGGACCGGGGAGCTGTTTTTT. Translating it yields CASSSTGGWTGELFF.

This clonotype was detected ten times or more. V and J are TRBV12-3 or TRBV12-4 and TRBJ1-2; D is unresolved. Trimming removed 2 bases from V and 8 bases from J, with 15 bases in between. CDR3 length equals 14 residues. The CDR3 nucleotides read TGTGCCAGCAGTTTACCGCGGGTAGCGGGCGGCTACACCTTC. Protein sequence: CASSLPRVAGGYTF.